This TCR beta chain was recovered during a study of OX40 agonist ivuxolimab in advanced cancers. Study in general: Partial responses were observed in three patients, of whom one had hepatocellular carcinoma and two had cutaneous melanoma.

Using immunoSEQ multiplex PCR, the repertoire was profiled, and TCRdb retains in-frame clones only, with some absent. This repertoire shows 120,000 or so clones, 85% to 95% found once; its top ten account for less than 0.2%. Exclusion applied to patients with autoimmune disease history or systemic immunosuppression. The clonotype comes from an adult with an advanced solid tumor such as melanoma, head and neck, liver or kidney cancer. Sequences were derived from CD4+ or CD8+ T cells sorted from blood, sampled in a trial of the OX40 agonist ivuxolimab.

The CDR3 protein is CASSLWTGSSGNTIYF. In DNA, the CDR3 is TGTGCCAGCAGCTTATGGACGGGAAGCTCTGGAAACACCATATATTTT. This chain links TRBV7-2 with TRBJ1-3; D unresolved. With 2 bases removed from V and 0 bases from J, the gap between germline ends came to 11 bases. Germline CDR1 is SGHTA and CDR2 is FQGNSA. This CDR3 has 16 residues.